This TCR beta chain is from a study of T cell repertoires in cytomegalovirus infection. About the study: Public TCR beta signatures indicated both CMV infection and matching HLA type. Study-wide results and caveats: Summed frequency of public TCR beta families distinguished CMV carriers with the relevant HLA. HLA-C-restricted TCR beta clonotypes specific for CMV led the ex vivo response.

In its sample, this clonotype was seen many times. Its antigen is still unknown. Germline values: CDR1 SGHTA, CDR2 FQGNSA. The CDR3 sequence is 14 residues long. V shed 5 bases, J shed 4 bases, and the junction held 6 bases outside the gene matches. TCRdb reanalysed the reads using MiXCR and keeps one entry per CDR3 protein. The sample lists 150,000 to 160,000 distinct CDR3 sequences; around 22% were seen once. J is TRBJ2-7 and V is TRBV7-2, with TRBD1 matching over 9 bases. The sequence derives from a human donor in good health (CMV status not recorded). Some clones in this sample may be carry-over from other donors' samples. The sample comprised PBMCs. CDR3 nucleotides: TGTGCCAGCAGCCTAAATGGACAGGGGTACGAGCAGTACTTC. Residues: CASSLNGQGYEQYF.